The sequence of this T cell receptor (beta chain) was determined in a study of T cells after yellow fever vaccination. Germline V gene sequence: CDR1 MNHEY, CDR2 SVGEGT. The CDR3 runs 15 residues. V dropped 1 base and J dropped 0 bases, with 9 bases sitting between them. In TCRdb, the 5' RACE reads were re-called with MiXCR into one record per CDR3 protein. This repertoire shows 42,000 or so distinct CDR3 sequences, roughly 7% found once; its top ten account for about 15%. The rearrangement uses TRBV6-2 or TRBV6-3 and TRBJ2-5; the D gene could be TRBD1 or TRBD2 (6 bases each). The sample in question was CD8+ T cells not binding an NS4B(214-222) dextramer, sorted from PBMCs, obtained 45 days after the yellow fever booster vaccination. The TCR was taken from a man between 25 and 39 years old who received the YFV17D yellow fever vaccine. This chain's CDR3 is CASSYWGDNQETQYF. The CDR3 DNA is TGTGCCAGCAGTTACTGGGGGGACAACCAAGAGACCCAGTACTTC.